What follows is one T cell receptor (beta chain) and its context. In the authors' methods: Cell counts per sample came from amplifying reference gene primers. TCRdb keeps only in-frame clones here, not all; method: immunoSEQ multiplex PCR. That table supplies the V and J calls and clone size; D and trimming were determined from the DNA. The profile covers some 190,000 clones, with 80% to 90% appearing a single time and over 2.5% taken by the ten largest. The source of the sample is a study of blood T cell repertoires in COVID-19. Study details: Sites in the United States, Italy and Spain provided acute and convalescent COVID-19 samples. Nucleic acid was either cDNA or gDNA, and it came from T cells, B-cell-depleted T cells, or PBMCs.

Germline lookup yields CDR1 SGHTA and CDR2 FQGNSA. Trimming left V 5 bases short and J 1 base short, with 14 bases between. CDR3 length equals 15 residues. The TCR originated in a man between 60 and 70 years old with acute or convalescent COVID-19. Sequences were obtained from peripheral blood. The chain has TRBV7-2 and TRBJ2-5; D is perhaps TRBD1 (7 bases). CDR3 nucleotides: TGTGCCAGCAGCGTGGGACAGCGGGTCCAAGAGACCCAGTACTTC. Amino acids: CASSVGQRVQETQYF.